This TCR beta chain was documented in a study of blood T cell repertoires in COVID-19. The wider study: Whether acute or convalescent, the COVID-19 samples came from the United States, Italy and Spain. T cells, B-cell-depleted T cells, or PBMCs provided the cDNA or gDNA that served as material.

Original processing methods: Amplified reference gene primers provided the basis for estimating nucleated cell counts. Clones were read by immunoSEQ multiplex PCR, and TCRdb kept only the in-frame ones, dropping some. V, J and clone size reflect that table, while D and trimming were determined from the DNA. The table lists 76,000 or so clones, less than 90% of them singletons. In this sample, this clone turned up a few times. CDR3 length: 16 amino acids. CDR1 and CDR2 (germline): LNHDA, SQIVND (reference sequence). V was pared by 5 bases and J by 4 bases, with 17 bases between. This chain uses TRBV19 with TRBJ2-2, with D perhaps matching TRBD1 (6 bases). The sample was peripheral blood. This TCR derives from an older man in a cohort sampled during active COVID-19. The CDR3 sequence is CASSLQGMATTGELFF. The CDR3 DNA is TGTGCCAGTAGTTTACAGGGAATGGCAACCACCGGGGAGCTGTTTTTT.